Each of the 26 T cell receptor beta chains below was sequenced from the same sample in a study of control samples from healthy donors and cancer patients. Assay: immunoSEQ multiplex PCR; the TCRdb copy retains only in-frame clones and omits some. The sample lists over 100,000 clones; around 89% were seen once. The source material was blood. The receptors here all came from a woman in her fifties or sixties in good health.

This clone was seen more than once but under ten times. This chain joins TRBV7-2 and TRBJ2-7; maybe TRBD2 (6 bases). The CDR3 has 13 amino acids. The germline V gene has CDR1 SGHTA and CDR2 FQGNSA. V dropped 5 bases and J dropped 9 bases, with 17 bases sitting between them. This CDR3 is CASSLGGAHRQYV. CDR3 in DNA: TGTGCCAGCAGCCTCGGGGGTGCTCACCGGCAGTACGTC.

The V gene is TRBV30, the J gene TRBJ2-1, with 9 nucleotides matching TRBD2. The germline V gene has CDR1 GTSNPN and CDR2 SVGIG (reference sequence). The CDR3 is 14 residues long. V was clipped by 2 bases and J by 6 bases; unmatched bases: 5. The CDR3 bases are TGTGCCTGGAGTAGGCTAGCGGGGCCCAATGAGCAGTTCTTC. It yields the protein CAWSRLAGPNEQFF. Full variable domain (remainder filled in from reference TRBV30 and TRBJ2-1): SQTIHQWPATLVQPVGSPLSLECTVEGTSNPNLYWYRQAAGRGLQLLFYSVGIGQISSEVPQNLSASRPQDRQFILSSKKLLLSDSGFYLCAWSRLAGPNEQFFGPGTRLTVL.

This clone was counted a few times. The chain has TRBV6-2 or TRBV6-3 and TRBJ1-5; 9 bases are shared with TRBD1. CDR1 and CDR2 from the germline V gene are MNHEY and SVGEGT. The V gene end was trimmed by 5 bases and the J gene end by 2 bases; junction bases not matched to a gene: 10. This CDR3 region has 17 residues. CDR3 DNA: TGTGCCAGCAGTCCCGACGGACAGGGGTCCCGCAATCAGCCCCAGCATTTT. Its protein is CASSPDGQGSRNQPQHF.

V gene TRBV27 combines with J gene TRBJ1-2; TRBD1 matches 10 bases. CDR3 size: 13 residues. Germline V gene sequence: CDR1 MNHEY, CDR2 SMNVEV (reference sequence). Trimming took 10 bases from V and 2 from J; bases not matched to a gene: 4. CDR3 nucleotides: TGTGCCACCAGACAGGGGGCGAACTATGGCTACACCTTC. This encodes CATRQGANYGYTF.

The chain joins TRBV7-9 to TRBJ2-1; D unresolved. Germline V lookup: CDR1 SEHNR, CDR2 FQNEAQ (reference sequence). The CDR3 is made up of 17 amino acids. With 4 bases removed from V and 2 bases from J, the gap between germline ends came to 18 bases. This chain's CDR3 is CASSSTSDGVPYNEQFF. The CDR3 nucleotides read TGTGCCAGCAGCTCCACTTCGGATGGGGTTCCCTACAATGAGCAGTTCTTC.

V is TRBV6-5 and J is TRBJ2-5, with D perhaps TRBD1 or TRBD2 (7 bases each). This CDR3 spans 15 amino acids. CDR1 MNHEY and CDR2 SVGAGI come from the germline V gene. V dropped 0 bases and J dropped 5 bases, with 13 bases sitting between them. CDR3 in amino acids: CASSYSVQGGETQYF. The CDR3 nucleotides read TGTGCCAGCAGTTACTCCGTGCAGGGGGGGGAGACCCAGTACTTC.

Only one count was recorded for this clone. The chain employs TRBV7-2 and TRBJ1-2; 10 nucleotides align to TRBD1. The V segment lost 3 bases and the J segment 8 bases; nucleotides outside the gene matches: 9. CDR1 is SGHTA and CDR2 is FQGNSA in the germline V gene. The CDR3 is made up of 15 amino acids. The CDR3 nucleotides read TGTGCCAGCAGCTTCTACCGACAGGGGGCCGGCGGCTACACCTTC. This codes for CASSFYRQGAGGYTF.

J is TRBJ1-1 and V is TRBV10-2; 12 bases align to TRBD1. V was clipped by 8 bases and J by 7 bases; unmatched bases: 11. This CDR3 spans 15 amino acids. Germline assignment: CDR1 WSHSY and CDR2 SAAADI. In nucleotides, the CDR3 is TGCGCCAGCTTCCCCCCCGGGACAGGGGGCGGTGAAGCTTTCTTT. Its translation is CASFPPGTGGGEAFF.

This chain uses TRBV11-3 with TRBJ2-3; a possible D gene is TRBD2 (5 bases). Trimming left V 7 bases short and J 3 bases short, with 8 bases between. The CDR3 has 12 residues. Per germline, CDR1 SGHNT and CDR2 YENEEA. As DNA, the CDR3 is TGTGCCAGCAAGTCGGGGACAGATACGCAGTATTTT. Its translation is CASKSGTDTQYF.

The chain is built from TRBV11-2 and TRBJ2-3; D gene unclear. Germline CDR1 SGHAT, CDR2 FQNNGV. The CDR3 totals 15 residues. V was clipped by 5 bases and J by 0 bases, with 12 bases between them. In DNA, the CDR3 is TGTGCCAGCAGCCCTAGGTTGGGTAGCACAGATACGCAGTATTTT. Its translation is CASSPRLGSTDTQYF.

The J gene is TRBJ2-3, the V gene TRBV23-1; possibly TRBD1 or TRBD2 for D (5 bases each). TRBV23-1 is identified as an open reading frame with a role that is uncertain. The CDR3 is 14 amino acids. Trimming stripped 2 bases from V and 2 bases from J, with 8 bases between. As DNA, the CDR3 is TGCGCCAGCAGTCAAGGGACGTTCACAGATACGCAGTATTTT. Protein product: CASSQGTFTDTQYF.

The chain recombines TRBV10-3 with TRBJ2-1, with 11 bases matching TRBD2. V trimming: 10 bases; J trimming: 6 bases; junction bases outside the gene matches: 8. Germline V gene lookup returns CDR1 ENHRY and CDR2 SYGVKD. The CDR3 extends over 14 amino acids. This CDR3 is CATALAGGINEQFF. CDR3 bases: TGTGCCACCGCCCTAGCGGGAGGTATCAATGAGCAGTTCTTC.

This chain connects TRBV5-1 to TRBJ1-4; 7 bases fit TRBD1. Germline CDR1 and CDR2: SGHRS and YFSETQ. The CDR3 totals 17 residues. The J segment lost 3 bases and the V segment lost 0 bases, leaving 8 bases of the junction unmatched. The CDR3, as DNA: TGCGCCAGCAGCTTGGATGCAGGGGGAAGGTCTAATGAAAAACTGTTTTTT. Protein sequence: CASSLDAGGRSNEKLFF.

This clone was seen once. CDR3 region: CASAPGHVNTEAFF. CDR3 nucleotide sequence: TGTGCTAGTGCCCCGGGACATGTGAACACTGAAGCTTTCTTT. The genes are TRBV12-5 and TRBJ1-1; tentative D call: TRBD1 (6 bases). Germline V gene lookup returns CDR1 LGHNT and CDR2 FRNRAP. The length of the CDR3 is 14 residues. The V and J ends lost 7 bases and 0 bases respectively, with 12 bases between them.

V is TRBV16 and J is TRBJ1-2; the match to TRBD1 covers 9 bases. The CDR3 has 14 amino acids. V lost 3 bases to trimming and J lost 8 bases; unmatched junction nucleotides: 7. Germline V CDR1 and CDR2: KGHSY, FQNENV. CDR3 coding DNA: TGTGCCAGCAGCCACTCTGGACAGGGGCGGGGCTACACCTTC. Residues: CASSHSGQGRGYTF. The entire variable domain, with the rest obtained from reference TRBV16 and TRBJ1-2, is as follows: GEEVAQTPKHLVRGEGQKAKLYCAPIKGHSYVFWYQQVLKNEFKFLISFQNENVFDETGMPKERFSAKCLPNSPCSLEIQATKLEDSAVYFCASSHSGQGRGYTFGSGTRLTVV.

V usage is TRBV28 and J usage is TRBJ2-7; D gene unclear. Germline CDR1 MDHEN, CDR2 SYDVKM. V was shortened by 3 bases and J by 6 bases, with 12 bases between the two germline ends. The CDR3 totals 13 residues. Written as DNA, the CDR3 is TGTGCCAGCAGTTTGGCTCAGTTGAGCGAGCAGTACTTC. Its protein is CASSLAQLSEQYF. The full variable domain, rest sourced from reference TRBV28 and TRBJ2-7, is DVKVTQSSRYLVKRTGEKVFLECVQDMDHENMFWYRQDPGLGLRLIYFSYDVKMKEKGDIPEGYSVSREKKERFSLILESASTNQTSMYLCASSLAQLSEQYFGPGTRLTVT.

CDR3: CASSLAGPGTNTEAFF. For the CDR3, the DNA is TGTGCCAGCAGCTTGGCGGGCCCCGGGACTAACACTGAAGCTTTCTTT. The rearrangement uses TRBV5-5 and TRBJ1-1; TRBD1 might be the D (5 bases). CDR1 and CDR2 from the germline V gene are SGHKS and YYEKEE (reference sequence). Trimming stripped 0 bases from V and 2 bases from J, with 14 bases between. This CDR3 is 16 amino acids long.

This clone was counted only a few times. V and J are TRBV29-1 and TRBJ1-5; D is uncertain. Deletions cut 5 bases from V and 9 bases from J, with 17 bases between. Germline V CDR1 and CDR2: SQVTM, ANQGSEA. CDR3 size: 13 residues. CDR3 bases: TGCAGCGTTACTCTAACAAGGGATGGGCCCCAGCATTTT. It codes for CSVTLTRDGPQHF.

This rearrangement joins TRBV4-2 to TRBJ2-7, with 8 bases that match TRBD1. CDR1 and CDR2 from the germline V gene are LGHNA and YNFKEQ. Unmatched junction bases numbered 15, after V lost 0 bases and J lost 11 bases. This CDR3 spans 16 amino acids. Here the CDR3 reads CASSQDPIPTRQGKYF. The CDR3 bases are TGTGCCAGCAGCCAAGATCCCATTCCCACCAGACAGGGGAAGTACTTC.

This sequence joins TRBV6-5 and TRBJ1-2, with no clear D. The CDR3 has 12 residues. V was shortened by 5 bases and J by 7 bases, with 11 bases between the two germline ends. The germline V gene has CDR1 MNHEY and CDR2 SVGAGI. The CDR3 region is CASSPGRAGYTF. The DNA of the CDR3 is TGTGCCAGCAGTCCGGGGAGGGCTGGCTACACCTTC.

The V and J genes are TRBV5-5 and TRBJ1-2; 9 bases line up with TRBD1. The CDR3 loop spans 17 amino acids. Germline V CDR1 and CDR2: SGHKS, YYEKEE (reference sequence). Trimming cost V 2 bases and J 4 bases; bases outside gene matches: 12. The CDR3: CASSFAGTGHSLYGYTF. DNA for the CDR3: TGTGCCAGCAGCTTTGCAGGGACAGGGCACTCTCTCTATGGCTACACCTTC.

The V and J genes are TRBV3-1 (or the pseudogene TRBV3-2) and TRBJ1-3, with D maybe TRBD1 (5 bases). CDR3 length: 18 residues. Germline V gives CDR1 LGHDT, CDR2 YNNKEL (reference sequence). Trimming cost V 0 bases and J 0 bases, with 15 bases left between them. The CDR3 DNA is TGTGCCAGCAGCCAAGAAGGCCCCGGACACTACTCTGGAAACACCATATATTTT. Amino acids: CASSQEGPGHYSGNTIYF.

The chain combines TRBV25-1 with TRBJ2-7; a possible D gene is TRBD1 (6 bases). CDR1 and CDR2 from the germline V gene are MGHDK and SYGVNS. Deletions cut 7 bases from V and 0 bases from J, with 13 bases between. The CDR3 covers 14 residues. Written as DNA, the CDR3 is TGTGCCAGCACTGGGCAGGGGAGCTCCTACGAGCAGTACGTC. Translated, it gives CASTGQGSSYEQYV.

This rearrangement joins TRBV4-1 to TRBJ1-1; TRBD1 is a possible D gene (5 bases). The CDR3 contains 14 residues. V was clipped by 3 bases and J by 1 base, with 9 bases between them. In germline, CDR1 is MGHRA, CDR2 YSYEKL. The CDR3 nucleotides are TGCGCCAGCAGCCAGAAAACAGGGAACACTGAAGCTTTCTTT. Its protein product is CASSQKTGNTEAFF.

The table lists this clone with a count of one. The rearrangement links TRBV6-6 to TRBJ2-1, with D perhaps matching TRBD1 (6 bases). The germline gives CDR1 MNHNY, CDR2 SVGAGI (reference sequence). V was trimmed by 1 base and J by 4 bases, leaving 14 bases between them. The CDR3 is 16 residues long. Here the CDR3 reads CASSYLGAPPYNEQFF. CDR3 DNA: TGTGCCAGCAGTTACTTGGGGGCCCCCCCGTACAATGAGCAGTTCTTC.

The CDR3, as DNA: TGTGCCAGCAGCGGTGTCGCCGGGGAGCTGTTTTTT. This gives the protein CASSGVAGELFF. The chain is built from TRBV12-3 or TRBV12-4 and TRBJ2-2, with D unclear. The CDR3 sequence is 12 residues long. V was clipped by 6 bases and J by 6 bases, with 8 bases between them.